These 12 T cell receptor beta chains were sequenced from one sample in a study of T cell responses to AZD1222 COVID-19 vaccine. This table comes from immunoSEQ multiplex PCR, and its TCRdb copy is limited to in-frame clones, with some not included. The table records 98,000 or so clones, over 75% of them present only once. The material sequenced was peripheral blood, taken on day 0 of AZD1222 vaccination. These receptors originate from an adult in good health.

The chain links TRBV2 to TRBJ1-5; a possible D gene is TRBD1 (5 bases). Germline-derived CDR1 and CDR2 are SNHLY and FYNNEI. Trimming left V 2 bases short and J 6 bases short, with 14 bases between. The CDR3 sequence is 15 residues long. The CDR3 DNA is TGTGCCAGCAGTGAATTAGGAGGGGTTGGTCAGCCCCAGCATTTT. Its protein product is CASSELGGVGQPQHF. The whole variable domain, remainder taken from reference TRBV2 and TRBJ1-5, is EPEVTQTPSHQVTQMGQEVILRCVPISNHLYFYWYRQILGQKVEFLVSFYNNEISEKSEIFDDQFSVERPDGSNFTLKIRSTKLEDSAMYFCASSELGGVGQPQHFGDGTRLSIL.

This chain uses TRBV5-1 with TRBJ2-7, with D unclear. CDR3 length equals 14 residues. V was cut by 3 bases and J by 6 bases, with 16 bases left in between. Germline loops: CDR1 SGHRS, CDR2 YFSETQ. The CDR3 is CASSWTATGREQYF. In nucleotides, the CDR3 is TGCGCCAGCAGCTGGACCGCTACGGGTCGCGAGCAGTACTTC.

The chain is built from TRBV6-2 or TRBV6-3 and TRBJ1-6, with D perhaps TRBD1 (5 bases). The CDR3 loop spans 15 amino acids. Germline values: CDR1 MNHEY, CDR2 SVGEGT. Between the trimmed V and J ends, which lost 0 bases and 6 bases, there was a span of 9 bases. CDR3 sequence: CASSYSGGANSPLHF. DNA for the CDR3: TGTGCCAGCAGTTACTCGGGAGGGGCTAATTCACCCCTCCACTTT.

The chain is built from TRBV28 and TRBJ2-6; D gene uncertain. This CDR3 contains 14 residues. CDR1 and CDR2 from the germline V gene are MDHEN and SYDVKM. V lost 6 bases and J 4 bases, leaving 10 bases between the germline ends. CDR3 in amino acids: CASSEQTGANVLTF. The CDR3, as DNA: TGTGCCAGCAGCGAGCAGACGGGGGCCAACGTCCTGACTTTC. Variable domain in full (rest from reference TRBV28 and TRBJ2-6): DVKVTQSSRYLVKRTGEKVFLECVQDMDHENMFWYRQDPGLGLRLIYFSYDVKMKEKGDIPEGYSVSREKKERFSLILESASTNQTSMYLCASSEQTGANVLTFGAGSRLTVL.

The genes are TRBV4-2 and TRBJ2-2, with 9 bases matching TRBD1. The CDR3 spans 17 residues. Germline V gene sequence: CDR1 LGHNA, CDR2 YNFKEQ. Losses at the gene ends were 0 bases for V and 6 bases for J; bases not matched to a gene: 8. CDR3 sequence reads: CASSQDSGTGYAGELFF. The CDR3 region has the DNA TGTGCCAGCAGCCAAGATTCCGGGACAGGGTATGCCGGGGAGCTGTTTTTT.

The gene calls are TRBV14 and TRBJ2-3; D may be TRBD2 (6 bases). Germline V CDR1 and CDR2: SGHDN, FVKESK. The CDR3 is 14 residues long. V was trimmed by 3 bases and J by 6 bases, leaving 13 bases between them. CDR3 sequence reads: CASSQDLAADTQYF. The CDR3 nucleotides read TGTGCCAGCAGCCAGGACTTAGCGGCCGATACGCAGTATTTT.

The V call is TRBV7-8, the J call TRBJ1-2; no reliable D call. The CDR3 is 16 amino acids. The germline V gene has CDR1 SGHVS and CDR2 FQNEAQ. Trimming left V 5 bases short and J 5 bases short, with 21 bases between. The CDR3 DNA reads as TGTGCCAGCAGCCCCCCCTCCCCTCCCGCTGGGTATGGCTACACCTTC. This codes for CASSPPSPPAGYGYTF.

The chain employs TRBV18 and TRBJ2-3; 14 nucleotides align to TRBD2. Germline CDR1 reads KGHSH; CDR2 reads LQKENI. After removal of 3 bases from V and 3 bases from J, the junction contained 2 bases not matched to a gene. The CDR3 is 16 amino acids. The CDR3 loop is CASSPGTSGGTDTQYF. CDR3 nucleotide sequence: TGTGCCAGCTCACCCGGGACTAGCGGGGGTACAGATACGCAGTATTTT.

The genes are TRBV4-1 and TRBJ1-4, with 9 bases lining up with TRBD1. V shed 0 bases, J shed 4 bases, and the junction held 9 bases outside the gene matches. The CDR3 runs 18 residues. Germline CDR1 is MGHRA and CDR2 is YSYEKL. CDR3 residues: CASSQDKAGTGLNEKLFF. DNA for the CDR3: TGCGCCAGCAGCCAAGACAAGGCCGGGACAGGGCTTAATGAAAAACTGTTTTTT.

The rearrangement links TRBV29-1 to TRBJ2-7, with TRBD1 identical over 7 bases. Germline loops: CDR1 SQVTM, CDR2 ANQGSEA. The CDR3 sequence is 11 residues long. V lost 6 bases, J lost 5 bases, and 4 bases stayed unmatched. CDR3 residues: CSVATGDEQYF. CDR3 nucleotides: TGCAGCGTCGCTACAGGGGACGAGCAGTACTTC.

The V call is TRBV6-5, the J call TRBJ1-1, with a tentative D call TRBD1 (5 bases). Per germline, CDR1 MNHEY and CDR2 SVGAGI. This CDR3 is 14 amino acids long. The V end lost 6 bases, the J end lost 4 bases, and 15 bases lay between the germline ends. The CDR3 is CASRTGGVGTEAFF. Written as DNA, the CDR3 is TGTGCCAGCAGAACTGGGGGGGTCGGCACTGAAGCTTTCTTT.

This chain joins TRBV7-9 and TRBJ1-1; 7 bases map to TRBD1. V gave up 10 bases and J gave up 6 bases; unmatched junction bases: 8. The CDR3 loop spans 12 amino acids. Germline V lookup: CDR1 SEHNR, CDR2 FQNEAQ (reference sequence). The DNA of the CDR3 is TGTGCCACTCAGACAGGGAGCCCTGAAGCTTTCTTT. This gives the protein CATQTGSPEAFF.